This TCR beta chain was documented in a study of vaccination and CD4 T cells after COVID-19. About the study: Two doses of either BNT162b2 or mRNA-1273 vaccine went to participants.

Sample treatment: roughly 10-day PBMC culture with coronavirus spike peptide pools or control peptides (ViraFEST assay). First, ViraFEST expanded antigen-specific T cells with peptide pools, and next it sequenced the TCRs. When approximately ten days of culture had elapsed, CD4+ T cells were isolated by negative selection. With the Oncomine TCR Beta short-read assay, DNA from cultured CD4+ T cells was sequenced. TCRdb reprocessed the PCR reads with MiXCR, giving one entry per CDR3 protein. The sample includes roughly 8,900 distinct CDR3 sequences, 55% to 75% of them seen just once. Germline trimming cut 6 bases from V and 7 bases from J; bases unmatched to any gene: 12. This CDR3 comprises 14 residues. Germline V gene sequence: CDR1 DFQATT, CDR2 SNEGSKA (reference sequence). About this clonotype: Its antigen is undetermined.

The clonotype originates from a human donor who had recovered from COVID-19. Source material: CD4+ T cells from blood, cultured in vitro. V usage is TRBV20-1 and J usage is TRBJ2-1; 7 bases agree with TRBD2. CDR3 sequence: CSAVSGYAGNEQFF. CDR3 in DNA: TGCAGTGCCGTTAGCGGGTACGCTGGGAATGAGCAGTTCTTC.